The present entry profiles one TCR beta chain with its context. The sample belongs to a study of blood T cell repertoires in COVID-19. Profiling relied on immunoSEQ multiplex PCR, and the TCRdb table lists in-frame clones only, not all of them. In the table there are roughly 250,000 clones, around nine tenths of which are singletons. The source material was peripheral blood. The TCR sequence derives from a middle-aged man who had recovered from COVID-19.

CDR3 protein: CASSLDRGSGNTIYF. The CDR3 nucleotides are TGCGCCAGCAGCTTGGACAGGGGTTCTGGAAACACCATATATTTT. V is TRBV5-1 and J is TRBJ1-3, with 7 bases identical to TRBD1. Germline V CDR1 and CDR2: SGHRS, YFSETQ. The V and J ends lost 0 bases and 1 base, in that order; junction bases with no gene match: 1. The CDR3 totals 15 residues.